The 22 T cell receptor beta chains below come from one sample, sequenced in a study of blood T cell repertoires in COVID-19. The method was immunoSEQ multiplex PCR; TCRdb's version includes in-frame clones alone and lacks a portion of them. The sample yields 110,000 or so clones, roughly 76% seen once. Sample: peripheral blood. These receptors were taken from a human donor in a cohort sampled during active COVID-19.

The rearrangement joins TRBV5-5 to TRBJ2-3; 9 nucleotides align to TRBD1. Germline V gene sequence: CDR1 SGHKS, CDR2 YYEKEE (reference sequence). The CDR3 is 14 amino acids. Germline trimming cut 5 bases from V and 4 bases from J; bases unmatched to any gene: 5. The CDR3 bases are TGTGCCAGCAGAGGGGACAGGGTTTCAGATACGCAGTATTTT. It encodes CASRGDRVSDTQYF.

This chain joins TRBV18 and TRBJ2-7; 7 bases are a match to TRBD1. J was trimmed by 1 base and V by 7 bases; bases with no gene match: 10. Germline V gene data show CDR1 as KGHSH and CDR2 as LQKENI. The CDR3 length is 15 residues. The DNA of the CDR3 is TGTGCCAGCTTTCCAGACGGGACAGCATCCTACGAGCAGTACTTC. Protein sequence: CASFPDGTASYEQYF.

The V gene is TRBV5-1, the J gene TRBJ1-4; no reliable D call. With 4 bases removed from V and 5 bases from J, the gap between germline ends came to 18 bases. In germline, CDR1 is SGHRS, CDR2 YFSETQ. This CDR3 spans 16 amino acids. CDR3 in amino acids: CASSPWVGEYNEKLFF. The CDR3 region has the DNA TGCGCCAGCAGCCCCTGGGTCGGGGAGTACAATGAAAAACTGTTTTTT.

J is TRBJ2-3 and V is TRBV24-1; 10 bases agree with TRBD2. Losses at the gene ends were 4 bases for V and 2 bases for J; bases not matched to a gene: 5. The CDR3 consists of 16 residues. The germline V gene encodes CDR1 KGHDR and CDR2 SFDVKD. CDR3 sequence: CATSETGTSDTDTQYF. CDR3 in DNA: TGTGCCACCAGTGAAACCGGGACTAGCGACACAGATACGCAGTATTTT.

This sequence joins TRBV10-3 and TRBJ2-7, with TRBD1 matching over 8 bases. Per the germline V gene, CDR1 is ENHRY and CDR2 is SYGVKD. CDR3 length: 17 amino acids. The J segment lost 1 base and the V segment lost 0 bases, leaving 8 bases of the junction unmatched. The CDR3 region is CAISESSQGARSYEQYF. CDR3 DNA: TGTGCCATCAGTGAGTCATCGCAGGGGGCGCGATCCTACGAGCAGTACTTC.

This clone showed up just a few times. The chain carries TRBV7-9 and TRBJ2-2, with D perhaps TRBD1 (6 bases). V lost 1 base and J lost 3, with 15 bases in between. The CDR3 has 17 amino acids. Germline CDR1 is SEHNR and CDR2 is FQNEAQ (reference sequence). This CDR3 is CASSLDYRVVDTGELFF. The CDR3 nucleotides are TGTGCCAGCAGCTTAGATTACAGGGTTGTTGACACCGGGGAGCTGTTTTTT.

The chain employs TRBV30 and TRBJ2-2; 8 nucleotides align to TRBD2. The V gene's germline CDR1 is GTSNPN and CDR2 SVGIG (reference sequence). The CDR3 is made up of 16 amino acids. The V gene end was trimmed by 0 bases and the J gene end by 3 bases; junction bases not matched to a gene: 6. The CDR3 sequence: CAWSVPGGRYTGELFF. The CDR3 coding sequence is TGTGCCTGGAGTGTACCGGGGGGGCGGTACACCGGGGAGCTGTTTTTT.

The gene calls are TRBV11-3 and TRBJ2-7; perhaps TRBD1 as D (6 bases). CDR1 is SGHNT and CDR2 is YENEEA in the germline V gene. This CDR3 region has 14 residues. V was cut by 5 bases and J by 2 bases, with 13 bases left in between. CDR3 region: CASSPRAGAYEQYF. The CDR3 DNA follows: TGTGCCAGCAGCCCAAGGGCAGGGGCCTACGAGCAGTACTTC. Variable domain in full (rest from reference TRBV11-3 and TRBJ2-7): EAGVVQSPRYKIIEKKQPVAFWCNPISGHNTLYWYLQNLGQGPELLIRYENEEAVDDSQLPKDRFSAERLKGVDSTLKIQPAELGDSAVYLCASSPRAGAYEQYFGPGTRLTVT.

The chain is built from TRBV4-2 and TRBJ1-2; D uncertain. Germline assignment: CDR1 LGHNA and CDR2 YNFKEQ. CDR3 length equals 15 residues. V was shortened by 0 bases and J by 4 bases, with 12 bases between the two germline ends. CDR3 sequence reads: CASSQDYSSAYGYTF. The DNA of the CDR3 is TGTGCCAGCAGCCAAGATTATAGCAGCGCCTATGGCTACACCTTC.

This clone was seen more than once but under ten times. V usage is TRBV11-2 and J usage is TRBJ2-2; D uncertain. CDR3 length: 14 amino acids. Germline CDR1 reads SGHAT; CDR2 reads FQNNGV. V was clipped by 1 base and J by 6 bases, with 9 bases between them. The CDR3 coding sequence is TGTGCCAGCAGCTTAGTATCTCGTGCCGGGGAGCTGTTTTTT. It encodes CASSLVSRAGELFF.

The CDR3: CASSHATASYEQYF. The CDR3 DNA follows: TGTGCCAGCAGCCACGCGACTGCAAGCTACGAGCAGTACTTC. The V and J genes are TRBV3-1 (or the pseudogene TRBV3-2) and TRBJ2-7, with D unclear. The germline V and J ends were trimmed by 3 bases and 3 bases, with 12 bases remaining between them. The germline gives CDR1 LGHDT, CDR2 YNNKEL (reference sequence). The CDR3 runs to 14 residues.

The chain links TRBV7-2 to TRBJ1-3, with D possibly matching TRBD1 (5 bases). V lost 2 bases and J 0 bases, leaving 11 bases between the germline ends. Germline CDR1 is SGHTA and CDR2 is FQGNSA. This CDR3 contains 16 residues. Here the CDR3 DNA reads TGTGCCAGCAGCTTAATCGGGGGTTACTCTGGAAACACCATATATTTT. This translates into CASSLIGGYSGNTIYF.

The chain is built from TRBV9 and TRBJ2-7; D uncertain. The CDR3 contains 15 residues. V lost 0 bases and J lost 0, with 10 bases in between. The germline V gene encodes CDR1 SGDLS and CDR2 YYNGEE. In DNA, the CDR3 is TGTGCCAGCAGCGTAGAAGCTGAGAGCTCCTACGAGCAGTACTTC. Translating gives CASSVEAESSYEQYF. Complete variable domain (other parts from reference TRBV9 and TRBJ2-7): DSGVTQTPKHLITATGQRVTLRCSPRSGDLSVYWYQQSLDQGLQFLIQYYNGEERAKGNILERFSAQQFPDLHSELNLSSLELGDSALYFCASSVEAESSYEQYFGPGTRLTVT.

This chain uses TRBV6-5 with TRBJ2-7; 10 bases map to TRBD2. Germline V CDR1 and CDR2: MNHEY, SVGAGI. J gave up 4 bases and V 7 bases, and 4 bases lay outside the gene matches. The CDR3 totals 13 residues. CDR3 nucleotides: TGTGCCAGCATTGGGACTAGCGTTTACGAGCAGTACTTC. Its translation is CASIGTSVYEQYF.

The chain uses TRBV11-2 and TRBJ2-5, with 8 bases identical to TRBD1. Germline V CDR1 and CDR2: SGHAT, FQNNGV. CDR3 size: 15 residues. J lost 5 bases, V lost 3 bases, and 8 bases had no gene match. CDR3 region: CASSFGLRGPETQYF. CDR3 coding DNA: TGTGCCAGCAGCTTTGGGCTCAGGGGGCCGGAGACCCAGTACTTC. The full variable domain, rest sourced from reference TRBV11-2 and TRBJ2-5, is EAGVAQSPRYKIIEKRQSVAFWCNPISGHATLYWYQQILGQGPKLLIQFQNNGVVDDSQLPKDRFSAERLKGVDSTLKIQPAKLEDSAVYLCASSFGLRGPETQYFGPGTRLLVL.

The count of this clone is one. The chain employs TRBV27 and TRBJ1-5; D is uncertain. Germline CDR1 and CDR2: MNHEY and SMNVEV (reference sequence). This CDR3 region has 15 residues. V lost 3 bases and J lost 3, with 12 bases in between. CDR3 sequence reads: CASSLAGSYNQPQHF. CDR3 nucleotide sequence: TGTGCCAGCAGTTTGGCAGGCTCCTACAATCAGCCCCAGCATTTT.

The chain joins TRBV15 to TRBJ2-1, with 8 nucleotides matching TRBD2. The CDR3 consists of 20 residues. V shed 1 base and J 6 bases; nucleotides not matched to a gene: 20. From germline, CDR1 is LNHNV and CDR2 YYDKDF (reference sequence). Written as DNA, the CDR3 is TGTGCCACCAGCAGAGTAACCCTCGGCGGGGCGGGAGGAGGTAGCAATGAGCAGTTCTTC. It encodes CATSRVTLGGAGGGSNEQFF. The full variable domain, its missing parts supplied by reference TRBV15 and TRBJ2-1, is DAMVIQNPRYQVTQFGKPVTLSCSQTLNHNVMYWYQQKSSQAPKLLFHYYDKDFNNEADTPDNFQSRRPNTSFCFLDIRSPGLGDTAMYLCATSRVTLGGAGGGSNEQFFGPGTRLTVL.

The gene calls are TRBV4-2 and TRBJ1-5; 9 bases are shared with TRBD1. CDR1 LGHNA and CDR2 YNFKEQ come from the germline V gene. The CDR3 length is 15 residues. V gave up 6 bases and J gave up 1 base; unmatched junction bases: 4. CDR3 in DNA: TGTGCCAGCAGTCGGGACAGGGTGAGCAATCAGCCCCAGCATTTT. Amino acid sequence: CASSRDRVSNQPQHF.

The V call is TRBV30, the J call TRBJ1-3, with TRBD1 as a possible D gene (5 bases). The V and J ends lost 4 bases and 1 base respectively, with 11 bases between them. This CDR3 is built from 14 residues. Germline V gives CDR1 GTSNPN, CDR2 SVGIG (reference sequence). The CDR3 DNA is TGTGCCTGGACCTCCCAGGGATCTGGAAACACCATATATTTT. Protein product: CAWTSQGSGNTIYF.

This clone has only one observation. The genes are TRBV2 and TRBJ1-2; the D gene is possibly TRBD1 (5 bases). Looked up from germline, CDR1 is SNHLY and CDR2 is FYNNEI. V was clipped by 3 bases and J by 6 bases, with 11 bases between them. CDR3 length: 13 residues. CDR3 DNA sequence: TGTGCCAGCAGTGAGACAGCTAAGGATGGCTACACCTTC. This sequence encodes CASSETAKDGYTF.

The CDR3 sequence: CASRKDRGDRTEAFF. The CDR3 coding sequence is TGTGCCAGCAGGAAGGACAGGGGGGATCGCACTGAAGCTTTCTTT. This chain uses TRBV2 with TRBJ1-1, with 10 bases matching TRBD1. This CDR3 contains 15 residues. Germline-derived CDR1 and CDR2 are SNHLY and FYNNEI. V shed 6 bases and J 4 bases; nucleotides not matched to a gene: 8.

DNA for the CDR3: TGTGCCAGCAGAATCAGGGTGGACTATGGCTACACCTTC. This gives the protein CASRIRVDYGYTF. This rearrangement joins TRBV6-5 to TRBJ1-2; a possible D gene is TRBD1 (5 bases). The CDR3 extends over 13 amino acids. Trimming cost V 6 bases and J 3 bases, with 11 bases left between them. Per the germline V gene, CDR1 is MNHEY and CDR2 is SVGAGI.